This is a list of T cell receptor beta chains from one sample in a study of shared clonotypes between healthy human individuals. The method was immunoSEQ multiplex PCR; TCRdb's version includes in-frame clones alone and lacks a portion of them. This table holds approximately 720,000 clones, just over 90% found once. Material: naive CD8+ T cells sorted from blood. The receptors were gathered from a man aged 25-45 years in good health. CDR3s include the opening cysteine and the closing phenylalanine or tryptophan. The D gene is left open where the match is weak. For some rows the clone size is stated as once, few or many, or as a class when expanded; others skip it.

V: TRBV27; length: 16; D: TRBD2; size: -; J: TRBJ2-7; CDR3: CASSFIEASGPYEQYF; DNA: TGTGCCAGCAGTTTCATCGAGGCTAGCGGCCCCTACGAGCAGTACTTC
V: TRBV7-9; length: 14; D: -; size: -; J: TRBJ1-2; CDR3: CASSLEGRRYGYTF; DNA: TGTGCCAGCAGCTTGGAGGGCCGACGCTATGGCTACACCTTC
V: TRBV7-9; length: 13; D: -; size: -; J: TRBJ2-5; CDR3: CASSSAGQETQYF; DNA: TGTGCCAGCAGCTCGGCAGGCCAAGAGACCCAGTACTTC
V: TRBV29-1; length: 13; D: -; size: -; J: TRBJ2-5; CDR3: CSVEDRVGGEGNF; DNA: TGCAGCGTTGAAGATCGGGTCGGGGGAGAGGGAAACTTC
V: TRBV7-9; length: 14; D: -; size: -; J: TRBJ1-1; CDR3: CASSLGDGNTEAFF; DNA: TGTGCCAGCAGCTTAGGGGACGGGAACACTGAAGCTTTCTTT
V: TRBV25-1; length: 13; D: -; size: -; J: TRBJ2-7; CDR3: CASSDPDKYEQYF; DNA: TGTGCCAGCAGTGACCCCGACAAGTACGAGCAGTACTTC
V: TRBV10-3; length: 16; D: TRBD1; size: -; J: TRBJ1-3; CDR3: CAISELTGEAGNTIYF; DNA: TGTGCCATCAGTGAGCTTACAGGGGAGGCTGGAAACACCATATATTTT
V: TRBV10-3; length: 15; D: TRBD1; size: -; J: TRBJ2-7; CDR3: CASGLTGALTYEQYF; DNA: TGTGCCTCCGGCCTCACAGGGGCTTTAACCTACGAGCAGTACTTC
V: TRBV4-3; length: 15; D: TRBD1; size: -; J: TRBJ2-7; CDR3: CASSQEGDRGYEQYF; DNA: TGCGCCAGCAGCCAAGAAGGGGACAGGGGCTACGAGCAGTACTTC
V: TRBV19; length: 14; D: TRBD1; size: -; J: TRBJ2-1; CDR3: CASSPGQGRNEQFF; DNA: TGTGCCAGTAGCCCAGGACAGGGGCGCAATGAGCAGTTCTTC
V: TRBV5-1; length: 18; D: TRBD2; size: -; J: TRBJ2-7; CDR3: CASSLRLAGGPSSYEQYF; DNA: TGCGCCAGCAGCTTGAGACTAGCGGGAGGGCCGAGCTCCTACGAGCAGTACTTC
V: TRBV11-2; length: 16; D: TRBD1; size: -; J: TRBJ2-1; CDR3: CASSSRTGGQGNEQFF; DNA: TGTGCCAGCAGCTCGAGGACAGGGGGCCAGGGCAATGAGCAGTTCTTC
V: TRBV7-3; length: 15; D: TRBD2; size: once; J: TRBJ2-1; CDR3: CASSHGAGEDNEQFF; DNA: TGTGCCAGCAGCCATGGAGCGGGAGAGGACAATGAGCAGTTCTTC
V: TRBV7-9; length: 18; D: -; size: -; J: TRBJ2-5; CDR3: CASSDRFPRGGYQETQYF; DNA: TGTGCCAGCAGCGACCGATTCCCCAGGGGGGGGTACCAAGAGACCCAGTACTTC
V: TRBV29-1; length: 13; D: TRBD2; size: -; J: TRBJ2-7; CDR3: CSIRLAISYEQYF; DNA: TGCAGCATTAGACTAGCCATCTCCTACGAGCAGTACTTC
V: TRBV5-1; length: 16; D: TRBD2; size: -; J: TRBJ2-3; CDR3: CASTNYPGLGADTQYF; DNA: TGCGCCAGCACCAACTACCCCGGACTAGGCGCAGATACGCAGTATTTT
V: TRBV6-1; length: 14; D: -; size: -; J: TRBJ2-7; CDR3: CASSDAYGAYEQYF; DNA: TGTGCCAGCAGTGACGCTTACGGAGCCTACGAGCAGTACTTC
V: TRBV29-1; length: 12; D: -; size: -; J: TRBJ2-1; CDR3: CSVRQLTNEQFF; DNA: TGCAGCGTCAGACAGCTAACCAATGAGCAGTTCTTC
V: TRBV5-1; length: 16; D: TRBD2; size: -; J: TRBJ2-7; CDR3: CASSRTRTSGRYEQYF; DNA: TGCGCCAGCAGCCGCACACGGACTAGCGGGAGGTACGAGCAGTACTTC
V: TRBV2; length: 18; D: TRBD2; size: -; J: TRBJ2-7; CDR3: CASSARTSGHPFSYEQYF; DNA: TGTGCCAGCAGCGCAAGGACTAGCGGACATCCTTTTTCCTACGAGCAGTACTTC
V: TRBV11-3; length: 14; D: -; size: -; J: TRBJ2-3; CDR3: CASSPDRSTDTQYF; DNA: TGTGCCAGCAGCCCGGACCGGAGCACAGATACGCAGTATTTT
V: TRBV7-2; length: 16; D: -; size: -; J: TRBJ1-1; CDR3: CASSLEGGLLNTEAFF; DNA: TGTGCCAGCAGCTTAGAAGGGGGGCTCTTGAACACTGAAGCTTTCTTT
V: TRBV6-5; length: 15; D: TRBD1; size: -; J: TRBJ2-3; CDR3: CASSYSTGGVDTQYF; DNA: TGTGCCAGCAGTTATTCGACAGGGGGTGTAGATACGCAGTATTTT
V: TRBV29-1; length: 14; D: -; size: -; J: TRBJ2-7; CDR3: CSVALGSVTYEQYF; DNA: TGCAGCGTTGCATTAGGGTCAGTAACCTACGAGCAGTACTTC
V: TRBV27; length: 12; D: -; size: -; J: TRBJ2-7; CDR3: CASSLSSYEQYF; DNA: TGTGCCAGCAGTCTTAGCTCCTACGAGCAGTACTTC
V: TRBV28; length: 15; D: -; size: -; J: TRBJ2-3; CDR3: CASSLRGSYTDTQYF; DNA: TGTGCCAGCAGTTTAAGGGGCTCCTACACAGATACGCAGTATTTT
V: TRBV5-6; length: 13; D: TRBD1; size: once; J: TRBJ2-1; CDR3: CASTPGQFNEQFF; DNA: TGTGCCAGCACCCCGGGACAGTTCAATGAGCAGTTCTTC
V: TRBV7-9; length: 15; D: TRBD1; size: -; J: TRBJ2-1; CDR3: CASSRPDRGLDEQFF; DNA: TGTGCCAGCAGCCGCCCGGACAGGGGGCTGGATGAGCAGTTCTTC
V: TRBV4-3; length: 13; D: -; size: -; J: TRBJ2-1; CDR3: CASSQFPGNEQFF; DNA: TGCGCCAGCAGCCAATTCCCGGGGAATGAGCAGTTCTTC
V: TRBV29-1; length: 15; D: -; size: -; J: TRBJ2-2; CDR3: CSVEGGSTNTGELFF; DNA: TGCAGCGTTGAGGGGGGTTCTACGAACACCGGGGAGCTGTTTTTT
V: TRBV9; length: 13; D: -; size: -; J: TRBJ1-4; CDR3: CASSGEGNEKLFF; DNA: TGTGCCAGCAGCGGCGAGGGGAATGAAAAACTGTTTTTT
V: TRBV11-2; length: 16; D: -; size: -; J: TRBJ2-7; CDR3: CASSSPSGSQPYEQYF; DNA: TGTGCCAGCAGTTCCCCGTCGGGGTCCCAGCCCTACGAGCAGTACTTC
V: TRBV5-8; length: 14; D: -; size: -; J: TRBJ2-1; CDR3: CASSLFREYNEQFF; DNA: TGTGCCAGCAGCTTGTTTCGGGAATACAATGAGCAGTTCTTC
V: TRBV27; length: 13; D: -; size: -; J: TRBJ1-5; CDR3: CASRSGTNQPQHF; DNA: TGTGCCAGCAGATCCGGGACCAATCAGCCCCAGCATTTT
V: TRBV4-2; length: 16; D: -; size: -; J: TRBJ2-2; CDR3: CASSQEAAMNTGELFF; DNA: TGTGCCAGCAGCCAAGAGGCAGCGATGAACACCGGGGAGCTGTTTTTT
V: TRBV19; length: 22; D: TRBD2; size: -; J: TRBJ2-1; CDR3: CASSPRRTSGRAEFISYNEQFF; DNA: TGTGCCAGTAGTCCCAGGAGAACTAGCGGGAGGGCCGAGTTTATATCCTACAATGAGCAGTTCTTC
V: TRBV11-2; length: 18; D: TRBD1; size: -; J: TRBJ2-2; CDR3: CASSSSPARDRSTGELFF; DNA: TGTGCCAGCAGCTCCAGCCCCGCGCGGGACAGGAGCACCGGGGAGCTGTTTTTT
V: TRBV18; length: 17; D: -; size: -; J: TRBJ1-4; CDR3: CASSPRGSAATNEKLFF; DNA: TGTGCCAGCTCACCACGGGGCAGCGCTGCAACTAATGAAAAACTGTTTTTT
V: TRBV11-2; length: 13; D: -; size: -; J: TRBJ1-4; CDR3: CASRDTMGPKLFF; DNA: TGTGCCAGCAGGGATACCATGGGACCAAAACTGTTTTTT
V: TRBV4-1; length: 15; D: -; size: -; J: TRBJ1-1; CDR3: CASSQEQWAVTEAFF; DNA: TGCGCCAGCAGCCAAGAACAGTGGGCCGTCACTGAAGCTTTCTTT
V: TRBV6-1; length: 14; D: -; size: -; J: TRBJ2-1; CDR3: CASLERGPTNEQFF; DNA: TGTGCCAGCCTTGAACGTGGGCCGACCAATGAGCAGTTCTTC
V: TRBV6-1; length: 14; D: -; size: -; J: TRBJ1-5; CDR3: CASEQFSQGQPQHF; DNA: TGTGCCAGCGAACAGTTCTCGCAAGGTCAGCCCCAGCATTTT
V: TRBV5-1; length: 16; D: -; size: -; J: TRBJ2-1; CDR3: CASSLVPSSIYNEQFF; DNA: TGCGCCAGCAGCTTGGTACCCAGCTCAATCTACAATGAGCAGTTCTTC
V: TRBV7-2; length: 15; D: -; size: -; J: TRBJ2-7; CDR3: CASSLVVARNYEQYF; DNA: TGTGCCAGCAGCTTAGTCGTAGCGAGAAACTACGAGCAGTACTTC
V: TRBV6-6; length: 16; D: TRBD1; size: -; J: TRBJ2-2; CDR3: CASSGPTGDYTGELFF; DNA: TGTGCCAGCAGTGGGCCGACAGGGGACTACACCGGGGAGCTGTTTTTT
V: TRBV27; length: 14; D: -; size: -; J: TRBJ2-3; CDR3: CASSLIGLTDTQYF; DNA: TGTGCCAGCAGTTTAATTGGGCTCACAGATACGCAGTATTTT
V: TRBV6-1; length: 13; D: -; size: -; J: TRBJ2-1; CDR3: CASGFGGRDEQFF; DNA: TGTGCCAGCGGATTTGGGGGCCGGGATGAGCAGTTCTTC
V: TRBV2; length: 13; D: -; size: few; J: TRBJ1-5; CDR3: CAGTAKFNQPQHF; DNA: TGTGCCGGCACAGCGAAGTTCAATCAGCCCCAGCATTTT
V: TRBV29-1; length: 17; D: TRBD2; size: -; J: TRBJ2-7; CDR3: CSVEMLGTSGEQYEQYF; DNA: TGCAGCGTTGAAATGTTAGGGACTAGCGGGGAACAATACGAGCAGTACTTC
V: TRBV11-2; length: 16; D: -; size: -; J: TRBJ2-5; CDR3: CASSLGLQTGGETQYF; DNA: TGTGCCAGCAGCTTAGGTCTACAGACTGGGGGAGAGACCCAGTACTTC
V: TRBV7-9; length: 11; D: -; size: few; J: TRBJ2-7; CDR3: CASSSTYEQYF; DNA: TGTGCCAGCAGCTCTACCTACGAGCAGTACTTC
V: TRBV18; length: 15; D: -; size: -; J: TRBJ2-5; CDR3: CASSPRGRGQETQYF; DNA: TGTGCCAGCTCACCAAGGGGTAGGGGGCAAGAGACCCAGTACTTC
V: TRBV5-1; length: 16; D: -; size: once; J: TRBJ2-7; CDR3: CASSLGTTGSSYEQYF; DNA: TGCGCCAGCAGCTTGGGAACAACCGGGTCTTCCTACGAGCAGTACTTC
V: TRBV19; length: 15; D: TRBD2; size: -; J: TRBJ2-7; CDR3: CASSPSGTRAYEQYF; DNA: TGTGCCAGTAGTCCGAGCGGGACGCGAGCCTACGAGCAGTACTTC
V: TRBV6-1; length: 15; D: TRBD2; size: -; J: TRBJ2-3; CDR3: CASSGGTTSTDTQYF; DNA: TGTGCCAGCAGTGGAGGGACTACCAGCACAGATACGCAGTATTTT
V: TRBV7-6; length: 15; D: TRBD2; size: -; J: TRBJ2-7; CDR3: CASSRTSGTQYEQYF; DNA: TGTGCCAGCAGTCGGACTAGCGGGACTCAGTACGAGCAGTACTTC